Listed below are T cell receptor beta chains from one sample, sequenced in a study of blood T cell repertoires in COVID-19. TCRdb's table, derived via immunoSEQ multiplex PCR, lists solely in-frame clones and lacks some. The repertoire holds approximately 440,000 clones, with roughly 88% as singletons. The sequencing input was peripheral blood. Every receptor here comes from a woman aged 45-65 years with COVID-19, enrolled during active disease. The CDR3 runs from the conserved cysteine through the conserved F or W. The D gene is left open where the match is weak. Some rows have no size entry. The others give once, few or many, or a class for an expanded clone.

D,size,V,J,CDR3,DNA
TRBD1,-,TRBV9,TRBJ2-2,CASSVRATGGITGELFF,TGTGCCAGCAGCGTAAGGGCAACAGGGGGCATCACCGGGGAGCTGTTTTTT
TRBD2,-,TRBV5-4,TRBJ2-2,CASSASSGGVGTGELFF,TGTGCCAGCAGCGCCTCTAGCGGGGGGGTAGGGACCGGGGAGCTGTTTTTT
TRBD2,once,TRBV19,TRBJ2-3,CASSTLAGETDTQYF,TGTGCCAGTAGTACTCTAGCGGGGGAGACAGATACGCAGTATTTT
TRBD1,-,TRBV6-5,TRBJ1-2,CASRMDRDYGYTF,TGTGCCAGCAGGATGGACAGGGACTATGGCTACACCTTC
-,-,TRBV4-1,TRBJ1-6,CASSQDAGPDSPLHF,TGCGCCAGCAGCCAAGATGCGGGGCCCGATTCACCCCTCCACTTT
-,-,TRBV29-1,TRBJ1-2,CSARTNGYTF,TGCAGCGCTCGGACTAATGGCTACACCTTC
TRBD1,-,TRBV2,TRBJ1-6,CASSQQGGNSPLHF,TGTGCCAGCAGTCAACAGGGGGGTAATTCACCCCTCCACTTT
-,-,TRBV2,TRBJ1-1,CASRADRNTEAFF,TGTGCCAGCAGAGCCGACAGGAACACTGAAGCTTTCTTT
-,-,TRBV5-4,TRBJ1-5,CASSLPGEQPQHF,TGTGCCAGCAGCTTGCCCGGGGAGCAGCCCCAGCATTTT
TRBD1,-,TRBV19,TRBJ2-2,CASISIRQGATGELFF,TGTGCCAGTATCTCTATCCGGCAGGGGGCAACCGGGGAGCTGTTTTTT
-,-,TRBV5-4,TRBJ1-1,CASSDPKTGLNTEAFF,TGTGCCAGCAGCGATCCTAAAACGGGGTTGAACACTGAAGCTTTCTTT